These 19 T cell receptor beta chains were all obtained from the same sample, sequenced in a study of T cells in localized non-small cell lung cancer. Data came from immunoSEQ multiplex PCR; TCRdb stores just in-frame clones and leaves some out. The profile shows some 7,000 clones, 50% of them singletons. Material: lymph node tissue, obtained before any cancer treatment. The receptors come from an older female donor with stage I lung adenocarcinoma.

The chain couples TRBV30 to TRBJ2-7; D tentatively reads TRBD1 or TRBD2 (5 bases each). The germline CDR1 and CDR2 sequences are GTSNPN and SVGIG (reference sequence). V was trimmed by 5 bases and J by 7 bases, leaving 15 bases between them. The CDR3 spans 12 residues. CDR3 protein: CAWGQGGSEQYF. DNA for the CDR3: TGTGCCTGGGGGCAGGGTGGGAGTGAGCAGTACTTC.

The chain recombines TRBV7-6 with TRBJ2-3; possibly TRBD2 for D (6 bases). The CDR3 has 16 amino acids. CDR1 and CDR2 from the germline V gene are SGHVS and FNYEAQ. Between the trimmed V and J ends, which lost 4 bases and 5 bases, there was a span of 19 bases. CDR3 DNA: TGTGCCAGCAGCTCCTACTCCGGGAGAGGTGTAGATACGCAGTATTTT. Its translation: CASSSYSGRGVDTQYF.

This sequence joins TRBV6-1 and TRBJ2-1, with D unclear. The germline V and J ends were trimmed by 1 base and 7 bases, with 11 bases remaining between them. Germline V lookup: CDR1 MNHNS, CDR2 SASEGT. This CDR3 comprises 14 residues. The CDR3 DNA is TGTGCCAGCAGTGAAGGGTTTGGGGTAAATGAGCAGTTCTTC. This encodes CASSEGFGVNEQFF.

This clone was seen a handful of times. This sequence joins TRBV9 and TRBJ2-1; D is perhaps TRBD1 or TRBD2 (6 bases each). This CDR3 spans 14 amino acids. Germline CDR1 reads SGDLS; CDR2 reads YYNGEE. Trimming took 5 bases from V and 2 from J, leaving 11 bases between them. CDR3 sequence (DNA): TGTGCCAGCAGTGTCGGGGGCACCTACAATGAGCAGTTCTTC. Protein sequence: CASSVGGTYNEQFF.

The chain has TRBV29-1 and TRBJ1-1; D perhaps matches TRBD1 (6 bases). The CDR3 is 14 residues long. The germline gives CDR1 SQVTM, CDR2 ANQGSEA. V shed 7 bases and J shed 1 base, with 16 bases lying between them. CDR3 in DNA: TGCAGCGCAAAACCGGGACACCAGAACACTGAAGCTTTCTTT. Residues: CSAKPGHQNTEAFF. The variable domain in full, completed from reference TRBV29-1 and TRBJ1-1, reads SAVISQKPSRDICQRGTSLTIQCQVDSQVTMMFWYRQQPGQSLTLIATANQGSEATYESGFVIDKFPISRPNLTFSTLTVSNMSPEDSSIYLCSAKPGHQNTEAFFGQGTRLTVV.

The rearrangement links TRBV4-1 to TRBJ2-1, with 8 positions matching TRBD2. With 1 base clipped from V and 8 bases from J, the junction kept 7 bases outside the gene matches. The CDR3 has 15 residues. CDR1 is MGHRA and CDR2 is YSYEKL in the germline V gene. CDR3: CASSQAGVGGDEQFF. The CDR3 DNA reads TGCGCCAGCAGCCAAGCAGGTGTCGGGGGGGATGAGCAGTTCTTC.

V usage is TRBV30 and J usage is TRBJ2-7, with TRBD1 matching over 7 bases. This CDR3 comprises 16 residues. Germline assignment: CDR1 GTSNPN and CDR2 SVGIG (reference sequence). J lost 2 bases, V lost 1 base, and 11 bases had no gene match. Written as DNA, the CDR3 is TGTGCCTGGAGTGGGTCCGTAGGGGGCCCCCCCTACGAGCAGTACTTC. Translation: CAWSGSVGGPPYEQYF.

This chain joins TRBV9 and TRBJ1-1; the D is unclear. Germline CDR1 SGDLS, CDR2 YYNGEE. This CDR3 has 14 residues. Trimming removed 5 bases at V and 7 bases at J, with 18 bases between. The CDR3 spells CASSESVYLGEAFF. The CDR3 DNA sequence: TGTGCCAGCAGTGAATCCGTCTATCTAGGTGAAGCTTTCTTT.

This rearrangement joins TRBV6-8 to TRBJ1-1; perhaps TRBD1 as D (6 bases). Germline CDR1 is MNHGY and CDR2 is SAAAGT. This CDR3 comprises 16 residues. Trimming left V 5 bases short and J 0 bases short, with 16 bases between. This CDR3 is CASSPIKTGLNTEAFF. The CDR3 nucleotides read TGTGCCAGCAGTCCTATCAAAACAGGGCTGAACACTGAAGCTTTCTTT.

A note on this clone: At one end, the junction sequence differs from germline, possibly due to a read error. The CDR3 is CASRIAGGLFHNEQFF. The CDR3 DNA follows: TGTGCCAGTAGGATAGCGGGGGGCCTGTTCCACAATGAGCAGTTCTTC. The chain links TRBV19 to TRBJ2-1; 10 bases fit TRBD2. Germline CDR1 reads LNHDA; CDR2 reads SQIVND (reference sequence). The CDR3 totals 16 residues.

CDR3 nucleotide sequence: TGTGCCAGTAGTATTTGGGACAACGTCGAAGCTTTCTTT. It yields the protein CASSIWDNVEAFF. The chain recombines TRBV19 with TRBJ1-1; D may be TRBD1 (6 bases). The CDR3 totals 13 residues. V lost 3 bases and J lost 8, with 13 bases in between. Germline CDR1 reads LNHDA; CDR2 reads SQIVND (reference sequence).

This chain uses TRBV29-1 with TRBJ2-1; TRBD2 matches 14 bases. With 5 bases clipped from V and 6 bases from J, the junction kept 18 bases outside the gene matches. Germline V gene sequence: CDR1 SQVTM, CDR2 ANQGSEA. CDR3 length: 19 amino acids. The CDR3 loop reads CSVRSPGRGLAGGGNEQFF. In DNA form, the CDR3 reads TGCAGCGTTCGTTCACCGGGACGAGGACTAGCGGGAGGAGGCAATGAGCAGTTCTTC.

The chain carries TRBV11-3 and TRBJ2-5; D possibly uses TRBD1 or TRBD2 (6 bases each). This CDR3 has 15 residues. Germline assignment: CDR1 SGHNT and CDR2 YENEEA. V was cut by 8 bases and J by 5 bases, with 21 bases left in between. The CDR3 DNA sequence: TGTGCCAGCGGAGGGACAAGGGGCGAGTGGGAGACCCAGTACTTC. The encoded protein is CASGGTRGEWETQYF.

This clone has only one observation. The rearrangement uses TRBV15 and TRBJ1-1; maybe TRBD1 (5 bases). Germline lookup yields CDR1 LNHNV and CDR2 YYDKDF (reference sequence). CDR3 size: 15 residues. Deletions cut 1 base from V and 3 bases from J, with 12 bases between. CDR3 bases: TGTGCCACCAGCAGAGGCGCAGGGAGGGACACTGAAGCTTTCTTT. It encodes CATSRGAGRDTEAFF.

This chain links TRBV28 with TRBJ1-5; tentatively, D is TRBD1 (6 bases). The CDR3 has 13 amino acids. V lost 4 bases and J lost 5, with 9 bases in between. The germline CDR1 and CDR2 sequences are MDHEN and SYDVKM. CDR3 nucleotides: TGTGCCAGCAGTTCCCCAGGGGATCAGCCCCAGCATTTT. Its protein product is CASSSPGDQPQHF.

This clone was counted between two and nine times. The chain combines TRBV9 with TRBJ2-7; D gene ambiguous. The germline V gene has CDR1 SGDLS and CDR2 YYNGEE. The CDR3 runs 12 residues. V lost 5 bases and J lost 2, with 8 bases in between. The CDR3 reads CASSDQAYEQYF. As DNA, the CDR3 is TGTGCCAGCAGTGACCAAGCCTACGAGCAGTACTTC.

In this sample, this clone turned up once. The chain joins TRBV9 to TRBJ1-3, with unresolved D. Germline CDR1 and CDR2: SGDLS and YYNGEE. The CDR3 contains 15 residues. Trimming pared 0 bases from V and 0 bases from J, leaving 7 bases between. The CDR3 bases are TGTGCCAGCAGCGTAGGACGGAGCTCTGGAAACACCATATATTTT. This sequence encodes CASSVGRSSGNTIYF. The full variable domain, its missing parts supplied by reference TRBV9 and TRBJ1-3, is DSGVTQTPKHLITATGQRVTLRCSPRSGDLSVYWYQQSLDQGLQFLIQYYNGEERAKGNILERFSAQQFPDLHSELNLSSLELGDSALYFCASSVGRSSGNTIYFGEGSWLTVV.

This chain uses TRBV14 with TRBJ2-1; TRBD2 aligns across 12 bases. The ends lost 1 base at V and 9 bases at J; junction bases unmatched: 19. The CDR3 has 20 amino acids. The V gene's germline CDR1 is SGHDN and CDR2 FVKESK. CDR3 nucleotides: TGTGCCAGCAGCCAAGCCATCCCCTCTCGACTAGCGGGAGAGCGGGGTGAGCAGTTCTTC. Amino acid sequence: CASSQAIPSRLAGERGEQFF.

The CDR3 region is CATSRGQGPYNEQFF. For the CDR3, the DNA is TGTGCCACCAGCAGAGGCCAGGGCCCCTACAATGAGCAGTTCTTC. The chain combines TRBV15 with TRBJ2-1, with D perhaps matching TRBD1 (5 bases). The CDR3 sequence is 15 residues long. Trimming pared 1 base from V and 2 bases from J, leaving 9 bases between. Germline CDR1 and CDR2: LNHNV and YYDKDF (reference sequence).